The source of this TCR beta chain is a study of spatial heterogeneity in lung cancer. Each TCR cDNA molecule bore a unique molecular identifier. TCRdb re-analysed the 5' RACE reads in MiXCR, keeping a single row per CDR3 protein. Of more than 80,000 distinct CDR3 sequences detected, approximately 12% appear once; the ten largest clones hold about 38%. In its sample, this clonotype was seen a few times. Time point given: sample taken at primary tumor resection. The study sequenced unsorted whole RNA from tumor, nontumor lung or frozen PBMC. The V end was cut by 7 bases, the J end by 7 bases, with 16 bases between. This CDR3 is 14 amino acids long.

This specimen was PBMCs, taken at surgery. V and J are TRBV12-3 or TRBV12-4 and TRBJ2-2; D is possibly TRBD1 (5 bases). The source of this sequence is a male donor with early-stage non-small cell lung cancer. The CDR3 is CASIWEGVIGELFF. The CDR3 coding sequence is TGTGCCAGCATCTGGGAAGGGGTCATCGGGGAGCTGTTTTTT.